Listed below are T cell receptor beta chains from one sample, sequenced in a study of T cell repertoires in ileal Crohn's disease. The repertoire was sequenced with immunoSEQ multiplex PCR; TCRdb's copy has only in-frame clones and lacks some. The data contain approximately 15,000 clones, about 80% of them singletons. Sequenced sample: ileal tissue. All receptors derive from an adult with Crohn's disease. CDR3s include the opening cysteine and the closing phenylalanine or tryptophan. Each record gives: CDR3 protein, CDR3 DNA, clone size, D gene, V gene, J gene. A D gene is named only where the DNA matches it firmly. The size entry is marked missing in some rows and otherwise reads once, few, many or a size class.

cdr3_aa: CAWSEDRARWDTGELFF
cdr3_nt: TGTGCCTGGAGCGAGGACAGGGCGCGTTGGGACACCGGGGAGCTGTTTTTT
clone_size: few
d_call: TRBD1
v_call: TRBV30
j_call: TRBJ2-2

cdr3_aa: CASSTQGGTNEKLFF
cdr3_nt: TGTGCCAGCAGCACCCAGGGGGGAACTAATGAAAAACTGTTTTTT
clone_size: .
d_call: TRBD1
v_call: TRBV9
j_call: TRBJ1-4

cdr3_aa: CASSLDRTGAFLNTEAFF
cdr3_nt: TGCGCCAGCAGCTTGGACCGGACAGGGGCCTTCTTGAACACTGAAGCTTTCTTT
clone_size: .
d_call: TRBD1
v_call: TRBV5-1
j_call: TRBJ1-1

cdr3_aa: CASSPRLRGGVVTDTQYF
cdr3_nt: TGTGCCAGCAGTCCACGGTTAAGAGGAGGGGTTGTCACAGATACGCAGTATTTT
clone_size: .
d_call: .
v_call: TRBV27
j_call: TRBJ2-3

cdr3_aa: CASSEREMNTEAFF
cdr3_nt: TGTGCCAGCAGTGAAAGGGAGATGAACACTGAAGCTTTCTTT
clone_size: .
d_call: .
v_call: TRBV2
j_call: TRBJ1-1

cdr3_aa: CASRGQGFAGANVLTF
cdr3_nt: TGTGCCAGCAGAGGACAGGGCTTCGCTGGGGCCAACGTCCTGACTTTC
clone_size: .
d_call: TRBD1
v_call: TRBV7-9
j_call: TRBJ2-6

cdr3_aa: CASSVDRGQPQHF
cdr3_nt: TGTGCCAGCAGTGTCGACAGGGGTCAGCCCCAGCATTTT
clone_size: .
d_call: TRBD1
v_call: TRBV6-5
j_call: TRBJ1-5

cdr3_aa: CASTVGSGSINEQFF
cdr3_nt: TGTGCCAGCACGGTTGGTAGCGGGAGTATAAATGAGCAGTTCTTC
clone_size: once
d_call: TRBD2
v_call: TRBV6-6
j_call: TRBJ2-1

cdr3_aa: CASANPILFRGYTF
cdr3_nt: TGTGCCAGCGCCAACCCTATCCTTTTTCGGGGCTACACCTTC
clone_size: .
d_call: .
v_call: TRBV6-5
j_call: TRBJ1-2

cdr3_aa: CASSYSSGINTGELFF
cdr3_nt: TGTGCCAGCAGTTACTCATCCGGGATCAACACCGGGGAGCTGTTTTTT
clone_size: once
d_call: .
v_call: TRBV6-6
j_call: TRBJ2-2

cdr3_aa: CASRVLSLNTEAFF
cdr3_nt: TGTGCCAGCAGAGTCCTGAGCCTGAACACTGAAGCTTTCTTT
clone_size: .
d_call: .
v_call: TRBV6-5
j_call: TRBJ1-1

cdr3_aa: CAWSVISGNTEAFF
cdr3_nt: TGTGCCTGGAGTGTAATCAGCGGGAACACTGAAGCTTTCTTT
clone_size: .
d_call: .
v_call: TRBV30
j_call: TRBJ1-1

cdr3_aa: CASIEDGGPTDTQYF
cdr3_nt: TGTGCCAGCATCGAGGACGGGGGGCCTACAGATACGCAGTATTTT
clone_size: .
d_call: .
v_call: TRBV7-6
j_call: TRBJ2-3

cdr3_aa: CSARDLGRAFF
cdr3_nt: TGCAGTGCTAGAGATCTCGGGAGAGCTTTCTTT
clone_size: once
d_call: .
v_call: TRBV20-1
j_call: TRBJ1-1

cdr3_aa: CASSSGRQGGYGYTF
cdr3_nt: TGCGCCAGCAGCTCCGGCCGACAGGGGGGCTATGGCTACACCTTC
clone_size: .
d_call: TRBD1
v_call: TRBV5-1
j_call: TRBJ1-2

cdr3_aa: CASSPSGRAQGNEQFF
cdr3_nt: TGCGCCAGCAGCCCTAGCGGGAGGGCCCAGGGCAATGAGCAGTTCTTC
clone_size: .
d_call: TRBD2
v_call: TRBV5-1
j_call: TRBJ2-1

cdr3_aa: CATMKSSYNSPLHF
cdr3_nt: TGTGCCACGATGAAGAGCTCCTATAATTCACCCCTCCACTTT
clone_size: .
d_call: .
v_call: TRBV6-5
j_call: TRBJ1-6

cdr3_aa: CASSMRGLAGVYNEQFF
cdr3_nt: TGTGCCAGTAGTATGAGAGGGCTAGCGGGAGTCTACAATGAGCAGTTCTTC
clone_size: .
d_call: TRBD2
v_call: TRBV19
j_call: TRBJ2-1

cdr3_aa: CASRAQGQRANTGELFF
cdr3_nt: TGTGCCAGCAGAGCCCAGGGACAGCGCGCGAACACCGGGGAGCTGTTTTTT
clone_size: .
d_call: TRBD1
v_call: TRBV2
j_call: TRBJ2-2

cdr3_aa: CASSTGTGNTQYF
cdr3_nt: TGCGCCAGCAGTACCGGGACAGGGAATACGCAGTATTTT
clone_size: .
d_call: TRBD1
v_call: TRBV10-1
j_call: TRBJ2-3

cdr3_aa: CASSPGDRVLGGYTF
cdr3_nt: TGTGCCAGCAGTCCGGGGGACAGGGTTTTAGGTGGCTACACCTTC
clone_size: .
d_call: TRBD1
v_call: TRBV27
j_call: TRBJ1-2

cdr3_aa: CASHAGNTEAFF
cdr3_nt: TGTGCCAGCCATGCCGGGAACACTGAAGCTTTCTTT
clone_size: .
d_call: .
v_call: TRBV2
j_call: TRBJ1-1

cdr3_aa: CASSFEGTDTQYF
cdr3_nt: TGCGCCAGCAGCTTTGAGGGCACAGATACGCAGTATTTT
clone_size: .
d_call: .
v_call: TRBV5-1
j_call: TRBJ2-3

cdr3_aa: CASSLDRLYTDTQYF
cdr3_nt: TGTGCCAGCAGCTTGGACAGATTATACACAGATACGCAGTATTTT
clone_size: .
d_call: .
v_call: TRBV7-2
j_call: TRBJ2-3

cdr3_aa: CATSRAGGEAFF
cdr3_nt: TGTGCCACCAGCAGAGCGGGTGGTGAAGCTTTCTTT
clone_size: .
d_call: .
v_call: TRBV15
j_call: TRBJ1-1

cdr3_aa: CASSPPYQETQYF
cdr3_nt: TGTGCCAGCAGTCCCCCCTACCAAGAGACCCAGTACTTC
clone_size: .
d_call: .
v_call: TRBV27
j_call: TRBJ2-5

cdr3_aa: CASSETHRGALRLFF
cdr3_nt: TGTGCCAGCAGTGAAACCCATAGGGGTGCGCTTAGACTGTTTTTT
clone_size: once
d_call: .
v_call: TRBV6-1
j_call: TRBJ1-4